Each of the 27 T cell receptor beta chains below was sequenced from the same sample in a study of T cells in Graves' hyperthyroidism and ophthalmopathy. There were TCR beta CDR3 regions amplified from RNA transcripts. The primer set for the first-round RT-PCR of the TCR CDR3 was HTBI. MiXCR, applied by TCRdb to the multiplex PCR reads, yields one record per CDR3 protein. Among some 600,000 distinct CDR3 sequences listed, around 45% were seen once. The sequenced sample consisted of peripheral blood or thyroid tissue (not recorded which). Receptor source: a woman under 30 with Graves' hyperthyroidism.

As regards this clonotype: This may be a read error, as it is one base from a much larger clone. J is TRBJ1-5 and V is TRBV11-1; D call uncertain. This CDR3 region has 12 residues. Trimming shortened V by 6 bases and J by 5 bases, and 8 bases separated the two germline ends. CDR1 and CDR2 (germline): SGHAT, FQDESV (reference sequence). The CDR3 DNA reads TGTGCCAGCAGGTACACGGATCAGCCCCAGCATTTT. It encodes CASRYTDQPQHF.

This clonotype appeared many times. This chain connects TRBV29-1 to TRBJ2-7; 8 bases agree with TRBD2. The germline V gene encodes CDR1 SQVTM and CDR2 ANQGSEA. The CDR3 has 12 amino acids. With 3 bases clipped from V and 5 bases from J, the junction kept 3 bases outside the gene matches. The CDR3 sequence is CSVEAGGDEQYF. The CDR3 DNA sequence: TGCAGCGTTGAGGCGGGAGGTGACGAGCAGTACTTC.

Written as DNA, the CDR3 is TGTGCCAGCAGTGACAGGCAGGGTCATCAGCCCCAGCATTTT. Translation: CASSDRQGHQPQHF. The V and J genes are TRBV2 and TRBJ1-5, with D maybe TRBD1 (5 bases). V lost 3 bases and J 5 bases, leaving 11 bases between the germline ends. The germline V gene encodes CDR1 SNHLY and CDR2 FYNNEI. The CDR3 contains 14 residues.

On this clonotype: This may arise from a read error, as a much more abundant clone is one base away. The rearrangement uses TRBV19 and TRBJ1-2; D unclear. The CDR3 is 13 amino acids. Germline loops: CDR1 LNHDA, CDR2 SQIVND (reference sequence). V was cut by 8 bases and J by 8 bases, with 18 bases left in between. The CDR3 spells CASGPEYDWGYTF. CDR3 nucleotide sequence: TGTGCCAGTGGCCCGGAGTACGATTGGGGCTACACCTTC.

The CDR3 nucleotides are TGTGCCAGCAGCCACTCTGAGGACAGCAAAGCTTTCTTT. Translation gives CASSHSEDSKAFF. The chain has TRBV5-4 and TRBJ1-1; tentatively, D is TRBD1 (6 bases). This CDR3 has 13 amino acids. Between the trimmed V and J ends, which lost 4 bases and 9 bases, there was a span of 16 bases. Germline assignment: CDR1 SGHNT and CDR2 YYREEE (reference sequence).

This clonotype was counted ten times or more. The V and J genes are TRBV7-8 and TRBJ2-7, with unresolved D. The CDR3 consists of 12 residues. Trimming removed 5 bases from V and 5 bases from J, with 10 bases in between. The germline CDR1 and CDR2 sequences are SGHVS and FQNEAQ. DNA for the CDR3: TGTGCCAGCAGCCCCCCAAACGACGAGCAGTACTTC. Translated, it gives CASSPPNDEQYF. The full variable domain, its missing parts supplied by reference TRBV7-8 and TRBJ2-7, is GAGVSQSPRYKVAKRGQDVALRCDPISGHVSLFWYQQALGQGPEFLTYFQNEAQLDKSGLPSDRFFAERPEGSVSTLKIQRTQQEDSAVYLCASSPPNDEQYFGPGTRLTVT.

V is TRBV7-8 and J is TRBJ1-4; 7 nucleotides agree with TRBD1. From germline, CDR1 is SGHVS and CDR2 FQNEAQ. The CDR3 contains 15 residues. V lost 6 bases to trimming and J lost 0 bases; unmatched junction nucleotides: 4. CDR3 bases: TGTGCCAGCAGGCCAACAGGGGCAACTAATGAAAAACTGTTTTTT. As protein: CASRPTGATNEKLFF.

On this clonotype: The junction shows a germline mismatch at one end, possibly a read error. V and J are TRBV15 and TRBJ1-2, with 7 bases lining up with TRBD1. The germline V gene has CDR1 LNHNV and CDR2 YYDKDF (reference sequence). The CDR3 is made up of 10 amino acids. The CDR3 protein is CATSRHGTAF. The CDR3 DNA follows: TGTGCCACCAGCAGGCATGGGACAGCCTTC.

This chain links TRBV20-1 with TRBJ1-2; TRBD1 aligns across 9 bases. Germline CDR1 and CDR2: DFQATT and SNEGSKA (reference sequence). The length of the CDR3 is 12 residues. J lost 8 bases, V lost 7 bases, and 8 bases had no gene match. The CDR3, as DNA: TGCAGTGTCAGGACAGGGGAGTTAGGCTACACCTTC. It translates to CSVRTGELGYTF.

The CDR3 loop is CSVDVAAVQETQYF. The CDR3 bases are TGCAGCGTCGATGTAGCGGCAGTACAAGAGACCCAGTACTTC. The J gene is TRBJ2-5, the V gene TRBV29-1, with D possibly matching TRBD2 (6 bases). Trimming stripped 6 bases from V and 2 bases from J, with 16 bases between. Germline CDR1 is SQVTM and CDR2 is ANQGSEA. The CDR3 covers 14 residues.

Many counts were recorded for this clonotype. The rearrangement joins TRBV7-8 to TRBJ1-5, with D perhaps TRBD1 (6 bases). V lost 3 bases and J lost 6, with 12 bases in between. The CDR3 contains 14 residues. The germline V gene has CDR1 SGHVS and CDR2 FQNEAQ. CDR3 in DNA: TGTGCCAGCAGCTTCGGCAGGGGCGCTCAGCCCCAGCATTTT. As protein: CASSFGRGAQPQHF.

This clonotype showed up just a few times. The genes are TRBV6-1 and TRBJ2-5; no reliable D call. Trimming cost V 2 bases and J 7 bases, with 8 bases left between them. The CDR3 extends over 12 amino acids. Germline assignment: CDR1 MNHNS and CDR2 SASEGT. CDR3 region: CASSETTRTQYF. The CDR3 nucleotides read TGTGCCAGCAGTGAAACCACCAGGACCCAGTACTTC.

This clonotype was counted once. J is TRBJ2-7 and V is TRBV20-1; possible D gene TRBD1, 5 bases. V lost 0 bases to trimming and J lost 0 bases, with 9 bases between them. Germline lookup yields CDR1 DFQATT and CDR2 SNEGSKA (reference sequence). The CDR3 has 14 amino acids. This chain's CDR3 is CSARDKTASYEQYF. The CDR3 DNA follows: TGCAGTGCTAGAGATAAGACAGCCTCCTACGAGCAGTACTTC.

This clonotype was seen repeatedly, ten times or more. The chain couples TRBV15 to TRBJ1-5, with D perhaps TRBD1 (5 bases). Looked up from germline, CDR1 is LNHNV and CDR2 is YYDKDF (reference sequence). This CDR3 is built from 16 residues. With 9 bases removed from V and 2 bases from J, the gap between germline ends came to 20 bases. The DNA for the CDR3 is TGTGCCACGAACCGACAGATTGGGACGGGCAATCAGCCCCAGCATTTT. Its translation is CATNRQIGTGNQPQHF.

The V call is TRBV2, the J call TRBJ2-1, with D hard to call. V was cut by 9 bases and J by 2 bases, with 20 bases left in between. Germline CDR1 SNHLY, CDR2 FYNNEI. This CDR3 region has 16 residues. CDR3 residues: CARAPGRTHTYNEQFF. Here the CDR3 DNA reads TGTGCCAGAGCCCCAGGCCGCACTCATACCTACAATGAGCAGTTCTTC.

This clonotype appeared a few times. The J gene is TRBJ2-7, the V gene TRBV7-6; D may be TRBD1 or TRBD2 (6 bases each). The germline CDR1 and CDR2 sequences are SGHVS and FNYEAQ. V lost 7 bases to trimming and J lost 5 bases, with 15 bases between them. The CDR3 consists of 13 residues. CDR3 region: CASKEGGLNEQYF. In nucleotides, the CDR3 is TGTGCCAGCAAAGAGGGGGGCTTGAACGAGCAGTACTTC.

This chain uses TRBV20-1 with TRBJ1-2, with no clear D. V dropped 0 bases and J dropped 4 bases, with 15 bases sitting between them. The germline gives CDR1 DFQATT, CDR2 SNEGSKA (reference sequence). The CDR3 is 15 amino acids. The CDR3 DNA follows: TGCAGTGCTAGAGATAAGGGCGAGGCTATCTATGGCTACACCTTC. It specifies CSARDKGEAIYGYTF.

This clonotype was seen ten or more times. The CDR3 DNA reads as TGTGCCAGCAGCTGGATGCGGGAGACCCAGTACTTC. It translates to CASSWMRETQYF. The rearrangement joins TRBV14 to TRBJ2-5; no clear D. CDR3 length equals 12 residues. Germline V gives CDR1 SGHDN, CDR2 FVKESK. Trimming took off 5 bases at V and 5 bases at J, with 9 bases between the two ends.

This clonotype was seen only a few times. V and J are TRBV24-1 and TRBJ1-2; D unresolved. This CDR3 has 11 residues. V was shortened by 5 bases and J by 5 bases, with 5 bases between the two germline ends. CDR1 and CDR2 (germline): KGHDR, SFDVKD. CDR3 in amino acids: CATSVGYGYTF. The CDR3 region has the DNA TGTGCCACCAGTGTCGGATATGGCTACACCTTC.

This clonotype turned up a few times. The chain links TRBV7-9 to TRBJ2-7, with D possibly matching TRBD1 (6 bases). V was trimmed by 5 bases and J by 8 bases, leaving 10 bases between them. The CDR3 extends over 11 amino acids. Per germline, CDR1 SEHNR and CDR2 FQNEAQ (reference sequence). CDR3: CASSPDSKQYF. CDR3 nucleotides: TGTGCCAGCAGCCCGGACAGCAAGCAGTACTTC.

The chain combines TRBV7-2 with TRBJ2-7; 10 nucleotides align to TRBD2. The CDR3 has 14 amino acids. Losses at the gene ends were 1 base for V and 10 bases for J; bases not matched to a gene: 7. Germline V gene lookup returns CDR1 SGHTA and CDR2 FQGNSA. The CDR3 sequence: CASSLGTSGSYQYF. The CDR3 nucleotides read TGTGCCAGCAGCTTAGGGACTAGCGGTAGTTACCAGTACTTC.

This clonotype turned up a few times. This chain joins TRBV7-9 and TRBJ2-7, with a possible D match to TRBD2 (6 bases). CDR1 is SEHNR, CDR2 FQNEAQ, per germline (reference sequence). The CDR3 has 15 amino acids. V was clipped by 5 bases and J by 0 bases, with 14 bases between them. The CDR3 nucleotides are TGTGCCAGCAGCCCTCGGGACTGGAGCTCCTACGAGCAGTACTTC. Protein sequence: CASSPRDWSSYEQYF.

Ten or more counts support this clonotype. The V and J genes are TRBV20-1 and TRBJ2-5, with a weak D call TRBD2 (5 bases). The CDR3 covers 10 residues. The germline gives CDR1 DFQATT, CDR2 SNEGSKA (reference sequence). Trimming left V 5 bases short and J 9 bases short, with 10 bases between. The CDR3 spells CSAYSEAQYF. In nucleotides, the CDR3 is TGCAGTGCTTATAGCGAGGCCCAGTACTTC.

The chain's CDR3 is CASSQGQSNSPLHF. In DNA, the CDR3 is TGTGCCAGCAGCCAAGGACAGAGTAATTCACCCCTCCACTTT. V and J are TRBV7-2 and TRBJ1-6, with a tentative D call TRBD1 (6 bases). Germline CDR1 and CDR2: SGHTA and FQGNSA. Trimming pared 5 bases from V and 6 bases from J, leaving 11 bases between. This CDR3 comprises 14 residues.

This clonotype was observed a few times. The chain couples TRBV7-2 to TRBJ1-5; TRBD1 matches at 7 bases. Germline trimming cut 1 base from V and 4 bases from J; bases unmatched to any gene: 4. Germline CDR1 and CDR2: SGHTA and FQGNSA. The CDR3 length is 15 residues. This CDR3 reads CASSLGDSQNQPQHF. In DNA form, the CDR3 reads TGTGCCAGCAGCTTAGGGGACAGCCAAAATCAGCCCCAGCATTTT.

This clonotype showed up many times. The CDR3 DNA reads TGCAGCGTTGAAGTTTGGGGTGGACTGACGCGGTACGAGCAGTACTTC. Protein product: CSVEVWGGLTRYEQYF. This rearrangement joins TRBV29-1 to TRBJ2-7, with TRBD2 as a possible D gene (5 bases). V was pared by 1 base and J by 4 bases, with 20 bases between. The CDR3 loop spans 16 amino acids. Germline V gives CDR1 SQVTM, CDR2 ANQGSEA.

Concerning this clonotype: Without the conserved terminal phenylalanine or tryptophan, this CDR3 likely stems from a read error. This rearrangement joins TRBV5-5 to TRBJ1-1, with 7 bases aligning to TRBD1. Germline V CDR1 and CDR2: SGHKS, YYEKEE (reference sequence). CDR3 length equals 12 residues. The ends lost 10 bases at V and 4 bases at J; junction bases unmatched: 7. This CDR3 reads CASAGGVTEAFS. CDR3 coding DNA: TGTGCCTCGGCAGGGGGGGTCACTGAAGCTTTCTCT.